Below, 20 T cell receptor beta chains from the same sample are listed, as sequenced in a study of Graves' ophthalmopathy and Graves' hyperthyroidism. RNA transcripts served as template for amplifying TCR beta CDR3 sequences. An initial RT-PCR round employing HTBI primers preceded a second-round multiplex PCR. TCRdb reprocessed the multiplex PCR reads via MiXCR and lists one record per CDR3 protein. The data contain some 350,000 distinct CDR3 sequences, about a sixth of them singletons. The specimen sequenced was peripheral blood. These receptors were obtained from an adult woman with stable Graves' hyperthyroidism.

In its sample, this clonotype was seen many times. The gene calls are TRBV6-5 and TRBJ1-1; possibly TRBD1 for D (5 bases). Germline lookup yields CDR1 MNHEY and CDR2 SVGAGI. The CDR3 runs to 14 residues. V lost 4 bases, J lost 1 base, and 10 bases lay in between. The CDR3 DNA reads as TGTGCCAGCAGTTGGGGGGGACGGAACACTGAAGCTTTCTTT. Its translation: CASSWGGRNTEAFF.

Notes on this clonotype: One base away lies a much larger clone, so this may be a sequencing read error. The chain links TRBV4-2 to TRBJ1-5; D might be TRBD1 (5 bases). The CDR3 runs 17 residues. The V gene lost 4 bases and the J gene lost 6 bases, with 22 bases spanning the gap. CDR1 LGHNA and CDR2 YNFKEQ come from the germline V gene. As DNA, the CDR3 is TGTGCCAGCAGCCCTTCCTTAGGAGACAGATTTACTCAGCCCCAGCATTTT. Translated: CASSPSLGDRFTQPQHF.

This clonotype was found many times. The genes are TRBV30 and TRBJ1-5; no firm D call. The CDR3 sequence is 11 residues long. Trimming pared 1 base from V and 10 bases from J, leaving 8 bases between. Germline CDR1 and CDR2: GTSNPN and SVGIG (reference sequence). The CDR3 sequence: CAWSGSGPQHF. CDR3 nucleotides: TGTGCCTGGAGTGGGTCGGGCCCCCAGCATTTT.

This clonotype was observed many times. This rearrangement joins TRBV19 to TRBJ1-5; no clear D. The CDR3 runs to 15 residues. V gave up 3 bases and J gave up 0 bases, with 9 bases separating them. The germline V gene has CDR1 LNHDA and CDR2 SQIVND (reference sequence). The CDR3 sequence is CASSIRLNSNQPQHF. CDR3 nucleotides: TGTGCCAGTAGTATCCGACTCAATAGCAATCAGCCCCAGCATTTT.

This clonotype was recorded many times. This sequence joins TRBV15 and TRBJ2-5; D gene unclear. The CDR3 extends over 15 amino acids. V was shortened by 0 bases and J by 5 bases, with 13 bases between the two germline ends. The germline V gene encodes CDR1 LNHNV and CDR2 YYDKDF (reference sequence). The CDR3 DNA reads TGTGCCACCAGCAGAGATCGATTCTCGGTGGAGACCCAGTACTTC. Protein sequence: CATSRDRFSVETQYF.

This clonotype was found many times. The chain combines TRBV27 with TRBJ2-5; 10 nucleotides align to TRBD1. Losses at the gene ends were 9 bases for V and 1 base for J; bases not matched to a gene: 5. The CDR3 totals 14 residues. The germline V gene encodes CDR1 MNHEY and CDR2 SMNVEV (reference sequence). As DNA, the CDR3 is TGTGCCAGTGGGACAGGGGTACTCCAAGAGACCCAGTACTTC. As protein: CASGTGVLQETQYF.

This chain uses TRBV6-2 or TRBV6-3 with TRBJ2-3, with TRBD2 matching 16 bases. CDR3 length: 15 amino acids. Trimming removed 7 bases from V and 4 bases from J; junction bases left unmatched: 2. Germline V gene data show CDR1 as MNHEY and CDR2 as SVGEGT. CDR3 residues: CASTGTSGGADTQYF. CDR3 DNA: TGTGCCAGCACCGGGACTAGCGGGGGGGCAGATACGCAGTATTTT.

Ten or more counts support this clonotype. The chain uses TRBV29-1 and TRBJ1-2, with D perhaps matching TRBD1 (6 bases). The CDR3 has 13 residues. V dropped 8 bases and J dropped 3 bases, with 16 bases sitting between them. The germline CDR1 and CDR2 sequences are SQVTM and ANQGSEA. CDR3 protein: CSSRNREDYGYTF. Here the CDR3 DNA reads TGCAGCTCCCGAAACAGGGAGGACTATGGCTACACCTTC. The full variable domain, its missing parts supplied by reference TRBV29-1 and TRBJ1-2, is SAVISQKPSRDICQRGTSLTIQCQVDSQVTMMFWYRQQPGQSLTLIATANQGSEATYESGFVIDKFPISRPNLTFSTLTVSNMSPEDSSIYLCSSRNREDYGYTFGSGTRLTVV.

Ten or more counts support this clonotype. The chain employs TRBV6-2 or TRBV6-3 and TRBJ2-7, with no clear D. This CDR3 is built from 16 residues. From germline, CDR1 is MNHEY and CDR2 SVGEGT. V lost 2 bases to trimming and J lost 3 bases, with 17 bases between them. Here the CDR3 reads CASSYVPLGLFYEQYF. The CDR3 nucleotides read TGTGCCAGCAGTTACGTCCCATTGGGGTTATTCTACGAGCAGTACTTC.

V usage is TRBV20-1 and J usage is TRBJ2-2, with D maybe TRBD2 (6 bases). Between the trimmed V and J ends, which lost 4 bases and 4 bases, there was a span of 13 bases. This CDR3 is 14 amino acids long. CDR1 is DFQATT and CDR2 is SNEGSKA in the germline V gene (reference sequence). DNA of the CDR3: TGCAGTGCTATAATGGAGGGGTCCACCGGGGAGCTGTTTTTT. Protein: CSAIMEGSTGELFF.

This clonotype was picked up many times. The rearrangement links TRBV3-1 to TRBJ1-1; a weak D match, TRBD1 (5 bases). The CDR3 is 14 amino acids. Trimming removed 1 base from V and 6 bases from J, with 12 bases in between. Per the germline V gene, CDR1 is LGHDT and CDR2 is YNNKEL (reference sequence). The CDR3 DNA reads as TGTGCCAGCAGCCAAGGCTTCGGGGGATCTGAAGCTTTCTTT. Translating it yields CASSQGFGGSEAFF.

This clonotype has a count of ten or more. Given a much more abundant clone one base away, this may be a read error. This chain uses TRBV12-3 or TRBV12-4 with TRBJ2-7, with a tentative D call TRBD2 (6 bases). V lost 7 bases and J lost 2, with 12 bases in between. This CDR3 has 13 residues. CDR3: CASTKGGTYEQYF. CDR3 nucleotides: TGTGCCAGCACTAAAGGCGGGACCTACGAGCAGTACTTC.

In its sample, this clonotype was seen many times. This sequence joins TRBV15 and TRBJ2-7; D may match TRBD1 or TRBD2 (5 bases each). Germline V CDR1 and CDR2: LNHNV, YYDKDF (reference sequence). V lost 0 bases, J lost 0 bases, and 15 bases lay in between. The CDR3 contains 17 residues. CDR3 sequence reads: CATSRDYLGTSSYEQYF. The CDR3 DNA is TGTGCCACCAGCAGAGATTACTTGGGGACGAGCTCCTACGAGCAGTACTTC.

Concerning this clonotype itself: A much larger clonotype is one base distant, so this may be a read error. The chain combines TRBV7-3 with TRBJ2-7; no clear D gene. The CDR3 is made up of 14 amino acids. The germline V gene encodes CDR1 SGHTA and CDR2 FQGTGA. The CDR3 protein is CSSSFVNGTYEQYF. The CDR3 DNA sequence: TGTTCCAGCAGCTTTGTAAACGGTACCTACGAGCAGTACTTC.

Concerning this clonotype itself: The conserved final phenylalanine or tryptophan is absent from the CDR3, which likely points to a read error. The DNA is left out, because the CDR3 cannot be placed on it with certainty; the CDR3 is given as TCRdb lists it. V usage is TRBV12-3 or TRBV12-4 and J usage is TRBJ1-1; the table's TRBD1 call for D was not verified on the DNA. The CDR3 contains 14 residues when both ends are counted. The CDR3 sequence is CASSPGTTNTEACL.

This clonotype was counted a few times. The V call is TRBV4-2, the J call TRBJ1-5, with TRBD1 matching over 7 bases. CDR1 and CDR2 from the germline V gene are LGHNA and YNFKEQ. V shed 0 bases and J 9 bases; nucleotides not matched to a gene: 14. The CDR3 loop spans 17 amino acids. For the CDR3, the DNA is TGTGCCAGCAGCCAAGATGGTCGGCCAGGGGGGCCTGGGCCCCAGCATTTT. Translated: CASSQDGRPGGPGPQHF.

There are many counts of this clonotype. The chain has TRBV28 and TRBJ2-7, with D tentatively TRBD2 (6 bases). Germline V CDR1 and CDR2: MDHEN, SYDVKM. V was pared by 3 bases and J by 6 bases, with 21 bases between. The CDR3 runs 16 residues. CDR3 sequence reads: CASSFGPGGATSEQYF. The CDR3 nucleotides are TGTGCCAGCAGTTTCGGACCGGGCGGGGCGACTAGCGAGCAGTACTTC.

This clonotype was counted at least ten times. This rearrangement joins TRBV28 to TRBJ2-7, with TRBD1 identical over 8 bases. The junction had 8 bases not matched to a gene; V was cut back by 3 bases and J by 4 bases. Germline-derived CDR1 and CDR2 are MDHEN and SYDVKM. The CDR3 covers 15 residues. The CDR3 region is CASSFRDRSTYEQYF. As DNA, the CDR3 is TGTGCCAGCAGTTTCCGGGACAGGAGTACGTACGAGCAGTACTTC.

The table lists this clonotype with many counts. CDR3 region: CASSLGPGTENYEQYF. The CDR3 coding sequence is TGTGCCAGCAGCTTGGGCCCCGGGACTGAAAACTACGAGCAGTACTTC. The chain uses TRBV5-5 and TRBJ2-7, with a tentative D call TRBD2 (6 bases). Trimming removed 0 bases at V and 3 bases at J, with 16 bases between. Germline assignment: CDR1 SGHKS and CDR2 YYEKEE (reference sequence). This CDR3 region has 16 residues.

CDR3 residues: CASSPGFTNTGELFF. The CDR3, as DNA: TGTGCCAGTAGTCCGGGATTTACGAACACCGGGGAGCTGTTTTTT. This chain connects TRBV19 to TRBJ2-2; weak D call: TRBD2 (5 bases). CDR1 and CDR2 (germline): LNHDA, SQIVND (reference sequence). The CDR3 consists of 15 residues. V lost 5 bases, J lost 0 bases, and 10 bases lay in between. The full variable domain, rest sourced from reference TRBV19 and TRBJ2-2, is DGGITQSPKYLFRKEGQNVTLSCEQNLNHDAMYWYRQDPGQGLRLIYYSQIVNDFQKGDIAEGYSVSREKKESFPLTVTSAQKNPTAFYLCASSPGFTNTGELFFGEGSRLTVL.